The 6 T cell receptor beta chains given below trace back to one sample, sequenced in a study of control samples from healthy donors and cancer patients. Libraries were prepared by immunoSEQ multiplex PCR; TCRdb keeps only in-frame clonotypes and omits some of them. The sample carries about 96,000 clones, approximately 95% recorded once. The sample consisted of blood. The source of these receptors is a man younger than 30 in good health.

The CDR3: CASSQDPTGNLGHEQFF. For the CDR3, the DNA is TGTGCCAGCAGCCAAGACCCCACCGGGAACCTAGGCCATGAGCAGTTCTTC. The rearrangement uses TRBV14 and TRBJ2-1; D perhaps matches TRBD2 (5 bases). The CDR3 is 17 amino acids. Trimming removed 0 bases from V and 8 bases from J, with 20 bases in between. Germline V gene lookup returns CDR1 SGHDN and CDR2 FVKESK.

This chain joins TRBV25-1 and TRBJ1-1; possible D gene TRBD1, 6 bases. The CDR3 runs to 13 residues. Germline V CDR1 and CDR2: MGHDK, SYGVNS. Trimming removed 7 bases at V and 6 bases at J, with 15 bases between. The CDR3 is CASTIGTSAEAFF. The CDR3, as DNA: TGTGCCAGCACAATCGGGACATCGGCTGAAGCTTTCTTT.

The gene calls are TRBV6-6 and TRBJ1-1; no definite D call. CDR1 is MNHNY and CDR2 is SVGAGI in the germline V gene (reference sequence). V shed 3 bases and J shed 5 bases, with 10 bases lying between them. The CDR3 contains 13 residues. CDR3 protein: CASSYGGRTEAFF. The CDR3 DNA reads TGTGCCAGCAGTTATGGAGGCCGGACTGAAGCTTTCTTT.

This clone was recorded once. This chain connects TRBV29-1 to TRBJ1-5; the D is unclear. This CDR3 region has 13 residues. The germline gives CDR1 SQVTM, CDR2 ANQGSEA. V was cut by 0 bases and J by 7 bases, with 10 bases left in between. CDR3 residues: CSVEEGSIQPQHF. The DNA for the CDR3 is TGCAGCGTTGAAGAAGGGAGTATACAGCCCCAGCATTTT.

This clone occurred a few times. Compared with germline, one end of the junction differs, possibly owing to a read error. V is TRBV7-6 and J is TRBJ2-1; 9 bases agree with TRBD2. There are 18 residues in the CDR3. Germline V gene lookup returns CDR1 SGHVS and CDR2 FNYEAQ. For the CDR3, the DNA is TGTGCCAGCAGCATAGCGCTAGCGGGACCCCGAAGCTACAATGAGCAGTTCTTC. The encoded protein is CASSIALAGPRSYNEQFF.

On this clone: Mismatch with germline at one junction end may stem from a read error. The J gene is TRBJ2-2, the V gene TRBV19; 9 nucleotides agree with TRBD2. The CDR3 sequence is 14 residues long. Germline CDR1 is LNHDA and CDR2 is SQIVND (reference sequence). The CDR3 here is CASNIAGVTGELFF. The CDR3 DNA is TGTGCCAGTAATATAGCGGGAGTCACCGGGGAGCTGTTTTTT.